These 2 T cell receptor beta chains were sequenced from one sample in a study of control samples from healthy donors and cancer patients. The table came from immunoSEQ multiplex PCR; TCRdb's copy has only in-frame clones and leaves some out. The sample has 150,000 to 200,000 clones; roughly 95% are singletons. Sequenced: blood. These receptors originate from a woman aged 25 to 39 in good health.

This clone was seen just once. V usage is TRBV19 and J usage is TRBJ1-5; D unclear. Germline V gene lookup returns CDR1 LNHDA and CDR2 SQIVND (reference sequence). The CDR3 length is 14 residues. Deletions cut 3 bases from V and 0 bases from J, with 6 bases between. The CDR3 DNA follows: TGTGCCAGTAGTATCAGCATTAGCAATCAGCCCCAGCATTTT. Translating gives CASSISISNQPQHF. The whole variable domain, filled in from reference TRBV19 and TRBJ1-5, reads DGGITQSPKYLFRKEGQNVTLSCEQNLNHDAMYWYRQDPGQGLRLIYYSQIVNDFQKGDIAEGYSVSREKKESFPLTVTSAQKNPTAFYLCASSISISNQPQHFGDGTRLSIL.

This clone was detected only once. This sequence joins TRBV6-5 and TRBJ2-3; either TRBD1 or TRBD2 may supply D (5 bases each). V dropped 4 bases and J dropped 5 bases, with 10 bases sitting between them. The CDR3 consists of 13 residues. Per the germline V gene, CDR1 is MNHEY and CDR2 is SVGAGI. The CDR3 DNA follows: TGTGCCAGCAGTTGGGGCCGGGGAGATACGCAGTATTTT. It is translated as CASSWGRGDTQYF.